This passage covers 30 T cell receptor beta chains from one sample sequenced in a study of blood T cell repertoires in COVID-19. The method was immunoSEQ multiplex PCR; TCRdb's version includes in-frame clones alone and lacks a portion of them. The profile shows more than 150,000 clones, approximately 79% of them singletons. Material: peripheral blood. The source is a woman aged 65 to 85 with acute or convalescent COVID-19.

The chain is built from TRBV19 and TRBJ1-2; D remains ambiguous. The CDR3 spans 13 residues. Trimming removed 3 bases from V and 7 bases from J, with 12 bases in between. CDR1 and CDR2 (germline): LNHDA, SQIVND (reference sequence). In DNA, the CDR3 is TGTGCCAGTAGTATTCCGGGTATAGGTGGCTACACCTTC. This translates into CASSIPGIGGYTF.

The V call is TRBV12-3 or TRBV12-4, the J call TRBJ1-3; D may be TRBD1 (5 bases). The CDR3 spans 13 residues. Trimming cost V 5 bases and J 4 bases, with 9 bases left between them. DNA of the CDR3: TGTGCCAGCAGTCTGGGGCCCGGAAACACCATATATTTT. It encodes CASSLGPGNTIYF.

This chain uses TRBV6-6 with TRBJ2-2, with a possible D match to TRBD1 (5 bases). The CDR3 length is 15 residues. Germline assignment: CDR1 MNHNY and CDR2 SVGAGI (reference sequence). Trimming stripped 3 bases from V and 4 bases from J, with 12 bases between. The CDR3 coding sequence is TGTGCCAGCAGTTATATCCAGGGTGGCACCGGGGAGCTGTTTTTT. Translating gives CASSYIQGGTGELFF.

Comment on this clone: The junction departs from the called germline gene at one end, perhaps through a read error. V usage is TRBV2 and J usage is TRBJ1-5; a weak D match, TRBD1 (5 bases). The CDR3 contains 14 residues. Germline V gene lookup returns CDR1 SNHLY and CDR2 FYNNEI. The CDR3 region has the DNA TGTGCCAGCAGGGAAGACAGCCCAAATCAGCCCCAGCATTTT. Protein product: CASREDSPNQPQHF.

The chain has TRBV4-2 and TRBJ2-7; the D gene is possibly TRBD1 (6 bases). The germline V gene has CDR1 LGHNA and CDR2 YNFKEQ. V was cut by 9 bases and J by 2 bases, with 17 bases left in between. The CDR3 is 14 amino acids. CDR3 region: CASRGLGGAYEQYF. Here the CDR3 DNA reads TGTGCCAGTAGGGGGTTAGGGGGAGCCTACGAGCAGTACTTC.

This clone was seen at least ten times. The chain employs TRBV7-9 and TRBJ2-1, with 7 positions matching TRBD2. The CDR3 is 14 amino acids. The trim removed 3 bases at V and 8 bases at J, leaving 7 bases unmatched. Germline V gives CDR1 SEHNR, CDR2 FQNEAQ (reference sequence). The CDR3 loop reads CASSFATSTDEQFF. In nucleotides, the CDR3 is TGTGCCAGCAGCTTTGCGACTAGCACGGATGAGCAGTTCTTC.

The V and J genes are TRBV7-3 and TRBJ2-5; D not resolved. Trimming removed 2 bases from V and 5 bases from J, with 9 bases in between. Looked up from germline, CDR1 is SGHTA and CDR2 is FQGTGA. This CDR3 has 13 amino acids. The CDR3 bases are TGTGCCAGCAGCTTAGGGCAGTCGGAGACCCAGTACTTC. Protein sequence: CASSLGQSETQYF.

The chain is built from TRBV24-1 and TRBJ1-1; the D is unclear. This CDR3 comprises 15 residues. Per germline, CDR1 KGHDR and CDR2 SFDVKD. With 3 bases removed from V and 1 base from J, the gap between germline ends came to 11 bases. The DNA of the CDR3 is TGTGCCACCAGTGATGGACGGGGAAAGAACACTGAAGCTTTCTTT. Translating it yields CATSDGRGKNTEAFF.

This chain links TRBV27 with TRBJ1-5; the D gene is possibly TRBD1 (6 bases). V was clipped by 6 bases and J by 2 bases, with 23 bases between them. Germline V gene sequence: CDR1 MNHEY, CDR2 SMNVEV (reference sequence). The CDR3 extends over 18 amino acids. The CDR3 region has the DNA TGTGCCAGCAGCCGCCTTTTCGAGGGGGGGATGGGCAATCAGCCCCAGCATTTT. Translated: CASSRLFEGGMGNQPQHF.

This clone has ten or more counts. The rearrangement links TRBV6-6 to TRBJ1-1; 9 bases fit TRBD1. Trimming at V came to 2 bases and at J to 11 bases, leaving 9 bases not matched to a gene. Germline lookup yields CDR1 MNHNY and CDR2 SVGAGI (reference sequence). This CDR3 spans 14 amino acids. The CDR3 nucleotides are TGTGCCAGCAGTTACGCCCCCCGGACAGGGGTGGCTTTCTTT. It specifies CASSYAPRTGVAFF.

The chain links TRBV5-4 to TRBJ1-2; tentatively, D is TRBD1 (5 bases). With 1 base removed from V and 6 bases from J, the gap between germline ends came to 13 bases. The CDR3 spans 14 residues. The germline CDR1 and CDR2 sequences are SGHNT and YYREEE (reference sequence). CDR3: CASSLSAGEHGYTF. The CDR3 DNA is TGTGCCAGCAGCTTGTCGGCGGGGGAACATGGCTACACCTTC.

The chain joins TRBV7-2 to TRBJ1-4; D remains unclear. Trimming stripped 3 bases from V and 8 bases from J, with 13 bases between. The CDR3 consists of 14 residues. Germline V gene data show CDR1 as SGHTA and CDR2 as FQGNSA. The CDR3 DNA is TGTGCCAGCAGCTTCCGGAGGGTCGGGGAAAAACTGTTTTTT. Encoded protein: CASSFRRVGEKLFF.

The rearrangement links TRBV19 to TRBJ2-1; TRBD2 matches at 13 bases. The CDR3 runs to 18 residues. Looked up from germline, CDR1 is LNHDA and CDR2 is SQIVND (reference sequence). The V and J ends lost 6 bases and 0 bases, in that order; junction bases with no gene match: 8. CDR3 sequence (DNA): TGTGCCAGTAGCAGGGGACTAGCGGGGCTGGCCTCCTACAATGAGCAGTTCTTC. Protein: CASSRGLAGLASYNEQFF.

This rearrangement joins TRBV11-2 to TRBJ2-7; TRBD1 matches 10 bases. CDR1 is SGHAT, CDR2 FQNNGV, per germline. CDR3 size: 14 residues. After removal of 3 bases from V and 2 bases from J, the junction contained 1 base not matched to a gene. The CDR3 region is CASSLTGGPYEQYF. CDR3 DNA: TGTGCCAGCAGCTTGACAGGGGGCCCCTACGAGCAGTACTTC. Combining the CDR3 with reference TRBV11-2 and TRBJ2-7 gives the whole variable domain EAGVAQSPRYKIIEKRQSVAFWCNPISGHATLYWYQQILGQGPKLLIQFQNNGVVDDSQLPKDRFSAERLKGVDSTLKIQPAKLEDSAVYLCASSLTGGPYEQYFGPGTRLTVT.

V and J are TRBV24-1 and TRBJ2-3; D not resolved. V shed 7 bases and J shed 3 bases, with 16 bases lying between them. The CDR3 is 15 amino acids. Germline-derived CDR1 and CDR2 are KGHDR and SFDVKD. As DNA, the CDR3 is TGTGCCACCAGCCGTGGCCGGAGAGCAACAGATACGCAGTATTTT. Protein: CATSRGRRATDTQYF.

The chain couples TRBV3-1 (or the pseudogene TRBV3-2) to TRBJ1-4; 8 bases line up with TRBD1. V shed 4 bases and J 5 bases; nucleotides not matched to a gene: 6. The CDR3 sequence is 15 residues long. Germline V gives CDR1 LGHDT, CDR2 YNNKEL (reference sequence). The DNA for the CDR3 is TGTGCCAGCAGCCTATGGGGACAGGCGAATGAAAAACTGTTTTTT. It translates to CASSLWGQANEKLFF.

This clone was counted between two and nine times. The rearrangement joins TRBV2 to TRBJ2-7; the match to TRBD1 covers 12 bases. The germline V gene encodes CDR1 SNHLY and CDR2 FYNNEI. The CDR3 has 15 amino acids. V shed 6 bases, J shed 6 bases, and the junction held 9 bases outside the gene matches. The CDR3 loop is CASSLSGGQGAEQYF. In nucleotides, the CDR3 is TGTGCCAGCAGCCTAAGCGGGGGACAGGGGGCCGAGCAGTACTTC. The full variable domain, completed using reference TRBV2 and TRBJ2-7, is EPEVTQTPSHQVTQMGQEVILRCVPISNHLYFYWYRQILGQKVEFLVSFYNNEISEKSEIFDDQFSVERPDGSNFTLKIRSTKLEDSAMYFCASSLSGGQGAEQYFGPGTRLTVT.

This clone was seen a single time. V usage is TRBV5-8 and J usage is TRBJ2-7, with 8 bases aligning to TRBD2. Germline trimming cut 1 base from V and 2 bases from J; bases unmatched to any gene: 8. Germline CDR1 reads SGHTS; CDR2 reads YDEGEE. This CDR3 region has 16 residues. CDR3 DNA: TGTGCCAGCAGCTTGAGGGTGGCAGCGGGAGCCTACGAGCAGTACTTC. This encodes CASSLRVAAGAYEQYF.

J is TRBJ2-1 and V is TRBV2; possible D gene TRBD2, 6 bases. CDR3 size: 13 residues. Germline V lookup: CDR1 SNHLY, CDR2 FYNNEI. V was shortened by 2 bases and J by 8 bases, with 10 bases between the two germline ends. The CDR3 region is CASSESLADEQFF. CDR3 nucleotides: TGTGCCAGCAGTGAATCACTAGCCGATGAGCAGTTCTTC.

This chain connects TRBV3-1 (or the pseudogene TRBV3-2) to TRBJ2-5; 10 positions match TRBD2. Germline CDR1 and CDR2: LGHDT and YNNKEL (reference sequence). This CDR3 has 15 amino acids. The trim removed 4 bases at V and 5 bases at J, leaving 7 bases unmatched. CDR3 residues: CASSRALAGVETQYF. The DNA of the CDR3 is TGTGCCAGCAGCCGGGCCCTAGCGGGAGTTGAGACCCAGTACTTC.

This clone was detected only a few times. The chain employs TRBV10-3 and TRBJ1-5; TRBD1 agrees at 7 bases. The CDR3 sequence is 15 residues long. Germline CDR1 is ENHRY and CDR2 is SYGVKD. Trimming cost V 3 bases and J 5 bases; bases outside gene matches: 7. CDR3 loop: CAISEDGQGDQPQHF. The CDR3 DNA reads TGTGCCATCAGTGAAGATGGGCAGGGGGATCAGCCCCAGCATTTT.

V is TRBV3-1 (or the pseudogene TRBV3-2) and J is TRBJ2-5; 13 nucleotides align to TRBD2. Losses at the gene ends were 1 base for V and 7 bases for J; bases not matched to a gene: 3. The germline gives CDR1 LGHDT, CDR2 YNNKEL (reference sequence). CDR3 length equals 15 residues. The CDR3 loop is CASSQGTSGSWTQYF. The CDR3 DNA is TGTGCCAGCAGCCAAGGGACTAGCGGGAGTTGGACCCAGTACTTC.

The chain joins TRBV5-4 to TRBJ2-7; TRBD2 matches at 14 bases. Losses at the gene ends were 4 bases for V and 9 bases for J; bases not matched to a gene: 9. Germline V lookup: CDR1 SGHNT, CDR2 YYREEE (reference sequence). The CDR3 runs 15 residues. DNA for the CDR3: TGTGCCAGCAGCCAGGGGACTAGCGGGAGTCAGTTGCAGTACTTC. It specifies CASSQGTSGSQLQYF.

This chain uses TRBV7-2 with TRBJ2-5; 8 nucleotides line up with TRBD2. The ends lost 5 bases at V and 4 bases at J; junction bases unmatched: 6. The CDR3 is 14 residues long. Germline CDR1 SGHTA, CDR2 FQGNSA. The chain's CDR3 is CASSPREGVETQYF. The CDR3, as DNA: TGTGCCAGCAGCCCTCGGGAGGGGGTAGAGACCCAGTACTTC.

The DNA of the CDR3 is TGTGCCAGTAGACCAGCGCGCTCTGGAAACACCATATATTTT. Its translation: CASRPARSGNTIYF. The chain uses TRBV19 and TRBJ1-3; D is unclear. Looked up from germline, CDR1 is LNHDA and CDR2 is SQIVND (reference sequence). Trimming removed 6 bases at V and 0 bases at J, with 9 bases between. This CDR3 spans 14 amino acids.

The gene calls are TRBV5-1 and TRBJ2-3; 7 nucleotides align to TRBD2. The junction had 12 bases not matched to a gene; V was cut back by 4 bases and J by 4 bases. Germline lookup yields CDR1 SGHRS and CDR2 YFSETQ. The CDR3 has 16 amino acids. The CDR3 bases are TGCGCCAGCAGCCGGGGGAGGGCGGGAAGTCCAGATACGCAGTATTTT. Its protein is CASSRGRAGSPDTQYF.

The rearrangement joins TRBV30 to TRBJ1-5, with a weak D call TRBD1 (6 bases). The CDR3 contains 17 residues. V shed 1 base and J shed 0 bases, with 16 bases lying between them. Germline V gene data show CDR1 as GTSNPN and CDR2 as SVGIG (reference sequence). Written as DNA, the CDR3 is TGTGCCTGGAGTGGGGGGACCGGGGGGCTTAGCAATCAGCCCCAGCATTTT. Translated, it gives CAWSGGTGGLSNQPQHF.

The CDR3 protein is CASCRGGNQPQHF. CDR3 bases: TGTGCCAGTTGCAGAGGGGGAAATCAGCCCCAGCATTTT. The rearrangement uses TRBV19 and TRBJ1-5; tentative D call: TRBD1 (6 bases). The CDR3 loop spans 13 amino acids. Trimming left V 8 bases short and J 4 bases short, with 12 bases between. CDR1 and CDR2 (germline): LNHDA, SQIVND (reference sequence).

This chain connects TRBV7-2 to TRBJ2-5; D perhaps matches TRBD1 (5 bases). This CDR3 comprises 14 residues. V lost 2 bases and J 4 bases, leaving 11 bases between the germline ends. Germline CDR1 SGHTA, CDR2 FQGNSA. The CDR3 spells CASSLQGQSETQYF. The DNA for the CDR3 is TGTGCCAGCAGCTTACAGGGCCAGTCAGAGACCCAGTACTTC.

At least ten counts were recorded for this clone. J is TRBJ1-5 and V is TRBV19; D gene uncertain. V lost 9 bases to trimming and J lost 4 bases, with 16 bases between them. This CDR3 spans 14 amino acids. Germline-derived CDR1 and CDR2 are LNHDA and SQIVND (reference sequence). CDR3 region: CASSPGFDNQPQHF. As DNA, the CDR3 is TGTGCCAGCTCCCCGGGGTTTGATAATCAGCCCCAGCATTTT. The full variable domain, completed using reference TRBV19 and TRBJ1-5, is DGGITQSPKYLFRKEGQNVTLSCEQNLNHDAMYWYRQDPGQGLRLIYYSQIVNDFQKGDIAEGYSVSREKKESFPLTVTSAQKNPTAFYLCASSPGFDNQPQHFGDGTRLSIL.